The 9 T cell receptor beta chains listed next were all sequenced from one sample in a study of blood T cell repertoires in COVID-19. Profiling relied on immunoSEQ multiplex PCR, and the TCRdb table lists in-frame clones only, not all of them. The repertoire holds around 250,000 clones, with 85% to 90% as singletons. The sequencing input was PBMCs or T cells enriched from blood (not recorded which). The receptors were gathered from a young man who had recovered from COVID-19.

The V and J genes are TRBV19 and TRBJ2-7; D might be TRBD1 (6 bases). V shed 6 bases and J shed 1 base, with 16 bases lying between them. The germline V gene encodes CDR1 LNHDA and CDR2 SQIVND (reference sequence). There are 15 residues in the CDR3. This CDR3 reads CASRARAGESYEQYF. The CDR3, as DNA: TGTGCCAGTAGAGCCCGGGCAGGGGAATCCTACGAGCAGTACTTC.

This sequence joins TRBV14 and TRBJ2-7; the D is unclear. The V gene's germline CDR1 is SGHDN and CDR2 FVKESK. The germline V and J ends were trimmed by 2 bases and 5 bases, with 7 bases remaining between them. The CDR3 covers 12 residues. The CDR3 region is CASSQQKNEQYF. The CDR3 DNA sequence: TGTGCCAGCAGCCAACAGAAAAACGAGCAGTACTTC.

The CDR3 DNA sequence: TGCGCCAGCAGCAGAGGGTACCAAGAGACCCAGTACTTC. It codes for CASSRGYQETQYF. The chain has TRBV5-1 and TRBJ2-5; the D gene is possibly TRBD2 (5 bases). This CDR3 comprises 13 residues. The germline gives CDR1 SGHRS, CDR2 YFSETQ. Trimming left V 4 bases short and J 0 bases short, with 7 bases between.

This sequence joins TRBV7-9 and TRBJ2-1; D uncertain. In germline, CDR1 is SEHNR, CDR2 FQNEAQ (reference sequence). The V and J ends lost 10 bases and 9 bases respectively, with 10 bases between them. This CDR3 has 10 amino acids. For the CDR3, the DNA is TGTGCCACCGAGATAGTTGAGCAGTTCTTC. It encodes CATEIVEQFF.

The chain uses TRBV6-1 and TRBJ2-7, with D possibly being TRBD1 (7 bases). The CDR3 has 16 residues. Trimming stripped 2 bases from V and 7 bases from J, with 21 bases between. The germline gives CDR1 MNHNS, CDR2 SASEGT. This CDR3 reads CASSELGQSDGGEQYF. CDR3 DNA sequence: TGTGCCAGCAGTGAATTGGGACAGAGCGACGGAGGGGAGCAGTACTTC.

The DNA for the CDR3 is TGTGCCAGCAGCTTATGGGCGTTCGAGACCCAGTACTTC. As protein: CASSLWAFETQYF. The chain joins TRBV11-3 to TRBJ2-5; D uncertain. The CDR3 sequence is 13 residues long. The V end was cut by 2 bases, the J end by 5 bases, with 9 bases between. Germline values: CDR1 SGHNT, CDR2 YENEEA. Using reference TRBV11-3 and TRBJ2-5 for the parts outside the CDR3, the full variable domain is EAGVVQSPRYKIIEKKQPVAFWCNPISGHNTLYWYLQNLGQGPELLIRYENEEAVDDSQLPKDRFSAERLKGVDSTLKIQPAELGDSAVYLCASSLWAFETQYFGPGTRLLVL.

The chain uses TRBV11-3 and TRBJ2-1; 9 positions agree with TRBD2. Unmatched junction bases numbered 10, after V lost 8 bases and J lost 5 bases. This CDR3 is built from 15 residues. In germline, CDR1 is SGHNT, CDR2 YENEEA. The CDR3 coding sequence is TGTGCCAGCGGAGCTCAGACTAGCGGAAACAATGAGCAGTTCTTC. This gives the protein CASGAQTSGNNEQFF.

The gene calls are TRBV12-3 or TRBV12-4 and TRBJ2-1; possible D gene TRBD2, 7 bases. Trimming removed 5 bases from V and 8 bases from J, with 13 bases in between. The CDR3 has 13 amino acids. The CDR3 nucleotides are TGTGCCAGCAGTCGGGGGGCTGGGGATGAGCAGTTCTTC. It yields the protein CASSRGAGDEQFF.

This rearrangement joins TRBV28 to TRBJ1-6, with 9 bases identical to TRBD1. Germline V gene data show CDR1 as MDHEN and CDR2 as SYDVKM. The V gene end was trimmed by 6 bases and the J gene end by 6 bases; junction bases not matched to a gene: 12. The CDR3 loop spans 17 amino acids. This CDR3 is CASSSSTYRGLNSPLHF. CDR3 nucleotides: TGTGCCAGCAGCTCCTCCACCTACAGGGGGCTTAATTCACCCCTCCACTTT.